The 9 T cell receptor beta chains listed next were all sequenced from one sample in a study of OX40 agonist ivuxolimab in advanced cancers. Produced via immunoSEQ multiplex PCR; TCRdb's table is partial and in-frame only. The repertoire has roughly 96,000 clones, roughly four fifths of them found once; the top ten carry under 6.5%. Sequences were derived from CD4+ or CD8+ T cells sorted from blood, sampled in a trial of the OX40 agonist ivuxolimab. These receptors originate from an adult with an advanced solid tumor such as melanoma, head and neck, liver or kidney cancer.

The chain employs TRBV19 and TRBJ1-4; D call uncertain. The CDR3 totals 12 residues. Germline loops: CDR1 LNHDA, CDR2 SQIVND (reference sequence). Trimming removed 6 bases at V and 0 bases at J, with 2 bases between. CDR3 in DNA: TGTGCCAGTAGGACAACTAATGAAAAACTGTTTTTT. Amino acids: CASRTTNEKLFF.

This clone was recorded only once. CDR3 sequence reads: CASSLEGTGDIQYF. In nucleotides, the CDR3 is TGTGCCAGCAGCTTGGAAGGGACAGGCGACATTCAGTACTTC. The chain has TRBV5-5 and TRBJ2-4; TRBD1 agrees at 8 bases. This CDR3 contains 14 residues. After removal of 0 bases from V and 8 bases from J, the junction contained 4 bases not matched to a gene. Germline loops: CDR1 SGHKS, CDR2 YYEKEE (reference sequence).

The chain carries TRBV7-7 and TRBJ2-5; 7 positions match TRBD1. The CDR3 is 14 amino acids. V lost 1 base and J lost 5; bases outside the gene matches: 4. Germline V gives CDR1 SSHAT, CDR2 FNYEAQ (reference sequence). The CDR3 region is CASSLGQGLETQYF. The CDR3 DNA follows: TGTGCCAGCAGCTTAGGACAGGGATTGGAGACCCAGTACTTC.

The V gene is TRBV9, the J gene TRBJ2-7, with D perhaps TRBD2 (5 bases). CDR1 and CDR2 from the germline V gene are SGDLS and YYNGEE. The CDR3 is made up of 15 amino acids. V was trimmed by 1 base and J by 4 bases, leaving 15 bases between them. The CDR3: CASSVSSEAVYEQYF. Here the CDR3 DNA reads TGTGCCAGCAGCGTAAGCTCCGAAGCGGTGTACGAGCAGTACTTC.

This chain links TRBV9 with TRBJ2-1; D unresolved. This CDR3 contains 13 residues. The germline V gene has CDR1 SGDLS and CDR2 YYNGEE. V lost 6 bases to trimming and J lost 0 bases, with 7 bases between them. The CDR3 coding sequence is TGTGCCAGCACAAGGAGCTCCTACAATGAGCAGTTCTTC. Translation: CASTRSSYNEQFF.

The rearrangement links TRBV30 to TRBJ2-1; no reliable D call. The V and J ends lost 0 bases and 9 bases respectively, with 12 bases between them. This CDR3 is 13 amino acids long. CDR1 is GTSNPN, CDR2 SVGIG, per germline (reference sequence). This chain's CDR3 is CAWSVWALAEQFF. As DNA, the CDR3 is TGTGCCTGGAGTGTTTGGGCTTTGGCTGAGCAGTTCTTC. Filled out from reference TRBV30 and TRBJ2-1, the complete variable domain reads SQTIHQWPATLVQPVGSPLSLECTVEGTSNPNLYWYRQAAGRGLQLLFYSVGIGQISSEVPQNLSASRPQDRQFILSSKKLLLSDSGFYLCAWSVWALAEQFFGPGTRLTVL.

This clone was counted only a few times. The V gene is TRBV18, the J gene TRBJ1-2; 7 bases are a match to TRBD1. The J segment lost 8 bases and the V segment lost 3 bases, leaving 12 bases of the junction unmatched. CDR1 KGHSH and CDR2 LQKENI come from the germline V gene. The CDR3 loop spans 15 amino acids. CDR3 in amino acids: CASSPLDRVVEGYTF. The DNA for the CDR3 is TGTGCCAGCTCACCCTTAGACAGGGTGGTAGAAGGCTACACCTTC.

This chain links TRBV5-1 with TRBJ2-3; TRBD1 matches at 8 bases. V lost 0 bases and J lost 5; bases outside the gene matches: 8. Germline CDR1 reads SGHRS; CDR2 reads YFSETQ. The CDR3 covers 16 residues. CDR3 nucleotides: TGCGCCAGCAGCTTGGAGTCAGGGGGCCTGGGAGATACGCAGTATTTT. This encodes CASSLESGGLGDTQYF.

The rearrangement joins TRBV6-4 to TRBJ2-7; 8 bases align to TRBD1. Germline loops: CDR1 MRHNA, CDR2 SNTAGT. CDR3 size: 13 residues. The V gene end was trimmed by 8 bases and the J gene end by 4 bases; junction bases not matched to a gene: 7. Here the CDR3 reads CASPTGGIYEQYF. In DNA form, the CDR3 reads TGTGCCAGCCCAACAGGGGGAATATACGAGCAGTACTTC.